Below are 11 T cell receptor beta chains sequenced from a single sample in a study of blood T cell repertoires in COVID-19. TCRdb's table, derived via immunoSEQ multiplex PCR, lists solely in-frame clones and lacks some. Altogether 170,000 or so clones are present, roughly 80% being singletons, with the ten largest covering under 10%. Sequencing input: peripheral blood. These receptors were obtained from a woman aged 70-85 years with COVID-19, enrolled during active disease.

The chain's CDR3 is CASSRNSRRNSNQPQHF. CDR3 nucleotides: TGTGCCAGTAGTAGGAATAGCAGACGTAATAGCAATCAGCCCCAGCATTTT. J is TRBJ1-5 and V is TRBV19; D not resolved. V was trimmed by 4 bases and J by 0 bases, leaving 16 bases between them. The germline gives CDR1 LNHDA, CDR2 SQIVND (reference sequence). This CDR3 has 17 amino acids.

The chain is built from TRBV4-2 and TRBJ1-2; D may be TRBD1 (6 bases). Per germline, CDR1 LGHNA and CDR2 YNFKEQ. The CDR3 extends over 16 amino acids. V was pared by 2 bases and J by 4 bases, with 17 bases between. CDR3 in DNA: TGTGCCAGCAGCCAATTTGGGGGGGCTATACTCTATGGCTACACCTTC. Translated, it gives CASSQFGGAILYGYTF.

V and J are TRBV7-7 and TRBJ2-1; 7 positions match TRBD1. Unmatched junction bases numbered 11, after V lost 5 bases and J lost 7 bases. CDR3 length equals 15 residues. Germline V gene lookup returns CDR1 SSHAT and CDR2 FNYEAQ (reference sequence). The CDR3 sequence is CASSQNRGALNEQFF. As DNA, the CDR3 is TGTGCCAGCAGCCAGAACAGGGGCGCACTGAATGAGCAGTTCTTC. The full variable domain, completed using reference TRBV7-7 and TRBJ2-1, is GAGVSQSPRYKVTKRGQDVTLRCDPISSHATLYWYQQALGQGPEFLTYFNYEAQPDKSGLPSDRFSAERPEGSISTLTIQRTEQRDSAMYRCASSQNRGALNEQFFGPGTRLTVL.

The J gene is TRBJ2-1, the V gene TRBV3-1 (or the pseudogene TRBV3-2); D may be TRBD2 (5 bases). Between the trimmed V and J ends, which lost 2 bases and 9 bases, there was a span of 8 bases. This CDR3 has 12 amino acids. The V gene's germline CDR1 is LGHDT and CDR2 YNNKEL (reference sequence). CDR3 residues: CASSQRTGEQFF. The DNA for the CDR3 is TGTGCCAGCAGCCAAAGGACTGGTGAGCAGTTCTTC.

This chain links TRBV28 with TRBJ2-7; 11 nucleotides line up with TRBD2. CDR1 and CDR2 from the germline V gene are MDHEN and SYDVKM. The CDR3 extends over 15 amino acids. Trimming removed 6 bases from V and 3 bases from J; junction bases left unmatched: 7. Here the CDR3 reads CASRPTSGGLYEQYF. CDR3 sequence (DNA): TGTGCCAGCAGGCCCACTAGCGGGGGACTCTACGAGCAGTACTTC. Full variable domain (rest looked up from reference TRBV28 and TRBJ2-7): DVKVTQSSRYLVKRTGEKVFLECVQDMDHENMFWYRQDPGLGLRLIYFSYDVKMKEKGDIPEGYSVSREKKERFSLILESASTNQTSMYLCASRPTSGGLYEQYFGPGTRLTVT.

This rearrangement joins TRBV7-8 to TRBJ1-6; the D is unclear. The CDR3 runs to 15 residues. Trimming pared 1 base from V and 7 bases from J, leaving 11 bases between. The germline V gene encodes CDR1 SGHVS and CDR2 FQNEAQ. The CDR3 DNA reads TGTGCCAGCAGCTTAGTCTCAGGTGCAAATTCACCCCTCCACTTT. Translating it yields CASSLVSGANSPLHF.

The chain links TRBV28 to TRBJ2-2, with a possible D match to TRBD2 (6 bases). CDR1 is MDHEN, CDR2 SYDVKM, per germline. The CDR3 runs 17 residues. Trimming removed 3 bases from V and 4 bases from J, with 18 bases in between. CDR3 nucleotide sequence: TGTGCCAGCAGTTTGATTGTCAGGGAGGCTCGCACCGGGGAGCTGTTTTTT. Translation gives CASSLIVREARTGELFF.

The chain employs TRBV2 and TRBJ2-6; D unresolved. Germline V gives CDR1 SNHLY, CDR2 FYNNEI. V was pared by 6 bases and J by 8 bases, with 20 bases between. This CDR3 region has 16 residues. The CDR3 coding sequence is TGTGCCAGCAGCTCTTCCGTTGGCCCCTCCTCCAACGTCCTGACTTTC. Residues: CASSSSVGPSSNVLTF.

The chain joins TRBV6-5 to TRBJ2-1; TRBD2 aligns across 12 bases. CDR1 and CDR2 (germline): MNHEY, SVGAGI. After removal of 6 bases from V and 9 bases from J, the junction contained 9 bases not matched to a gene. The CDR3 length is 15 residues. The CDR3 sequence: CASRTSGSGLGEQFF. Written as DNA, the CDR3 is TGTGCCAGCAGGACTAGCGGGAGCGGGTTGGGTGAGCAGTTCTTC.

This chain uses TRBV11-3 with TRBJ2-1; D might be TRBD2 (5 bases). Germline assignment: CDR1 SGHNT and CDR2 YENEEA. Trimming removed 1 base at V and 2 bases at J, with 12 bases between. The CDR3 spans 16 residues. The CDR3: CASSLGAGGAYNEQFF. DNA for the CDR3: TGTGCCAGCAGCTTAGGGGCGGGTGGGGCCTACAATGAGCAGTTCTTC.

The DNA of the CDR3 is TGTGCCAGCAGCTTGGGGGGCGGGAGGGTGAACACTGAAGCTTTCTTT. Its translation: CASSLGGGRVNTEAFF. The rearrangement joins TRBV5-5 to TRBJ1-1, with a tentative D call TRBD1 (5 bases). V was pared by 0 bases and J by 0 bases, with 12 bases between. CDR1 is SGHKS, CDR2 YYEKEE, per germline (reference sequence). This CDR3 is built from 16 residues.